These T cell receptor beta chains were read from a single sample in a study of CD8 T cells in ankylosing spondylitis. From the 5' RACE reads, TCRdb called clonotypes with MiXCR, one entry per CDR3 protein. Here the sample spans 670,000 or so distinct CDR3 sequences, around 20% being singletons. Source material: blood, either unsorted or a sorted T cell fraction (not recorded which). The receptors originated from a male donor with ankylosing spondylitis. The CDR3 runs from the conserved cysteine through the conserved F or W. A D gene is named only where the DNA matches it firmly. Expanded clones get a size class; other rows say once, few or many, or leave the size out.

V gene: TRBV7-9; clone size: few; J gene: TRBJ2-1; D gene: TRBD2; CDR3 DNA: TGTGCCAGCAGCTTAGCCGGGACTAGTAACAATGAGCAGTTCTTC; CDR3 protein: CASSLAGTSNNEQFF
V gene: TRBV12-3/TRBV12-4; clone size: many; J gene: TRBJ1-2; D gene: TRBD1; CDR3 DNA: TGTGCCAGCAGCAAACAGGGGCAGGAGGGCTACACCTTC; CDR3 protein: CASSKQGQEGYTF
V gene: TRBV29-1; clone size: many; J gene: TRBJ2-7; D gene: .; CDR3 DNA: TGCAGCGTCGATGTCCGGGACTCCCTCAAGCAGTACTTC; CDR3 protein: CSVDVRDSLKQYF
V gene: TRBV29-1; clone size: few; J gene: TRBJ1-2; D gene: .; CDR3 DNA: TGCAGCACAATGGTCCAGGGGAGCTATGGCTACACCTTC; CDR3 protein: CSTMVQGSYGYTF
V gene: TRBV6-5; clone size: few; J gene: TRBJ2-3; D gene: TRBD1; CDR3 DNA: TGTGCCAGCAGTAACACAGGGGCAGATACGCAGTATTTT; CDR3 protein: CASSNTGADTQYF
V gene: TRBV11-2; clone size: many; J gene: TRBJ1-1; D gene: .; CDR3 DNA: TGTGCCAGCAGCTTACAGGCGCAGGGGCTGAACACTGAAGCTTTCTTT; CDR3 protein: CASSLQAQGLNTEAFF
V gene: TRBV6-2/TRBV6-3; clone size: .; J gene: TRBJ2-2; D gene: TRBD1; CDR3 DNA: TGTGCCAGCCATGGACAGGGTTTCGCCGGGGAGCTGTTTTTT; CDR3 protein: CASHGQGFAGELFF
V gene: TRBV14; clone size: few; J gene: TRBJ2-1; D gene: .; CDR3 DNA: TGTGCCAGCAGCCCCGGAGTCTGGAGTGAGCAGTTCTTC; CDR3 protein: CASSPGVWSEQFF
V gene: TRBV12-3/TRBV12-4; clone size: few; J gene: TRBJ1-1; D gene: TRBD1; CDR3 DNA: TGTGCCACCGGTACTGGGACAGGGGGTGGCACTGAAGCTTTCTTT; CDR3 protein: CATGTGTGGGTEAFF
V gene: TRBV5-6; clone size: .; J gene: TRBJ2-5; D gene: .; CDR3 DNA: TGTGCCAGCAGCGACATTGGGAAAGGACGGCAAGAGACCCAGTACTTC; CDR3 protein: CASSDIGKGRQETQYF
V gene: TRBV12-3/TRBV12-4; clone size: .; J gene: TRBJ1-2; D gene: TRBD1; CDR3 DNA: TGTGCCAGTCAAAGACAGGGGGCGGGACTCTATGGCTACACCTTC; CDR3 protein: CASQRQGAGLYGYTF
V gene: TRBV7-2; clone size: few; J gene: TRBJ2-7; D gene: TRBD2; CDR3 DNA: TGTGCCAGCAGCTCTTGGACTAGCGGGAGTTACGAGCAGTACTTC; CDR3 protein: CASSSWTSGSYEQYF
V gene: TRBV4-1; clone size: .; J gene: TRBJ2-5; D gene: TRBD2; CDR3 DNA: TGCGCCAGCAGCCAAATATTCGGGGGGGAGACCCAGTACTTC; CDR3 protein: CASSQIFGGETQYF
V gene: TRBV6-2/TRBV6-3; clone size: few; J gene: TRBJ2-1; D gene: TRBD2; CDR3 DNA: TGTGCCAGCAGTTACAACAGCGGGAGGGGTATCATTGAGCAGTTCTTC; CDR3 protein: CASSYNSGRGIIEQFF
V gene: TRBV12-3/TRBV12-4; clone size: .; J gene: TRBJ1-4; D gene: .; CDR3 DNA: TGTGCCAGCAGTTATGGAGGGAGACTGTTTTTT; CDR3 protein: CASSYGGRLFF
V gene: TRBV9; clone size: few; J gene: TRBJ2-2; D gene: TRBD2; CDR3 DNA: TGTGCCAGCAGCGGGACTAGCGGGGTGCTCACCGGGGAGCTGTTTTTT; CDR3 protein: CASSGTSGVLTGELFF